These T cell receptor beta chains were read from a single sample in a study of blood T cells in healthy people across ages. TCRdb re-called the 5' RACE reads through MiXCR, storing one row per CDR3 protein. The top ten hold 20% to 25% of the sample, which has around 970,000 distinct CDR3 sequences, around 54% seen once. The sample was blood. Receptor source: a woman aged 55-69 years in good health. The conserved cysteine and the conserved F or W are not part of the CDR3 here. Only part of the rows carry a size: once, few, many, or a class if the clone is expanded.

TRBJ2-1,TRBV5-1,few,ASSFWLGPGQESYEQF
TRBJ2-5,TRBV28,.,ASSPGRMRGQETQY
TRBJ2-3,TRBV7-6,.,ASSLVEDTRY
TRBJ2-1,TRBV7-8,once,ASSQVIGESSYNEQF
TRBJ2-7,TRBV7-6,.,ASSAIQGFSYEQY
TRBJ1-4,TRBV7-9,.,ASSPLLRATNEKLF
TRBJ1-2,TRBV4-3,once,ASSQIVEDRGYGYT
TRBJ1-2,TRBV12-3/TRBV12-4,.,ASSLSGKFGYT
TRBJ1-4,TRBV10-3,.,AIRPGTATNEKLF
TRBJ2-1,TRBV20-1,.,SAISAAGAHNEQF
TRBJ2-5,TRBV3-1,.,ASSQDRGYMGETQY
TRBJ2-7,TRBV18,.,ASSSDSASYEQY
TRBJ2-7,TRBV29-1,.,SVVGQGVSYEQY
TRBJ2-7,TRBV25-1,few,ASNGGGPKQY
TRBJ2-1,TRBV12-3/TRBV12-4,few,ASSLEETSEYNEQF
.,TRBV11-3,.,ASSPTTDQGEQY
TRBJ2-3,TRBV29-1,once,SSRSGRAAGTQY
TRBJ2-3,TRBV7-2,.,ANTLRGQGSDTQY
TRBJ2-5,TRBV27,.,ASRQGLATKGARY
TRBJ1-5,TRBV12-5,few,ASGLVENNQPQH
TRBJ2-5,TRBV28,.,ASSQAGTGKKETQY
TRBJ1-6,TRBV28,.,ASSLSGPADSPLH
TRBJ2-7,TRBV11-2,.,ASSERPGFGYEQY
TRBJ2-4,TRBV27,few,ASSLLGTRDKNIQY
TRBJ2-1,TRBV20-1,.,SARDIGAGGFDEQF
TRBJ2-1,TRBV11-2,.,ASSSTGVNEQF
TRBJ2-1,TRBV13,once,ASRLDTSGRGEQF
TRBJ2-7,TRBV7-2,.,ASSPSGPCEQY
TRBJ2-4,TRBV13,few,ASSPGLAGVLSKNIQY
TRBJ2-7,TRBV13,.,ASSFPSGGTYEQY
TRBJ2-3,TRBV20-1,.,SARDRTRLTDTQY
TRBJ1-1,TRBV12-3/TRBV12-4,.,ASSLSVWAEAF
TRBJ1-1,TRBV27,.,ASSFNAAFSEAF
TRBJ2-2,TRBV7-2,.,ASSPGTGGAELF
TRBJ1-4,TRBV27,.,ASSAALRDEKLF
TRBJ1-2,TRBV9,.,ASSVSPSTANYGYT
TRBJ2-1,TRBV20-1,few,SARDPGEAFGEQF
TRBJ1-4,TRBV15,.,ATSRDGPVDRGPNEKLF
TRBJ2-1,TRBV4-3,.,ASSQDIRALGYNEQF
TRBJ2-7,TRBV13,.,ASSLGSEQPTAYEQY
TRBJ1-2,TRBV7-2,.,ASSSAQGLRGYT
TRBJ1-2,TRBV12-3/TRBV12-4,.,ASSSRTSPAGYT
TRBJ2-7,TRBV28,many,ASSPMTGESFVAYEQY
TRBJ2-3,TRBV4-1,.,ASSQDPLLAGSTDTQY
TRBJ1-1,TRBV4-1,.,ASSQMVNTEAF
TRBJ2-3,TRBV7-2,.,ASRNRVLEITDTQY
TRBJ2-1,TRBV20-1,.,SAKLVGRKEQF
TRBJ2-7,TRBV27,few,ASSLGPLAYEQY
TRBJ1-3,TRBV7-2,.,ASSHRDNSGNTIY
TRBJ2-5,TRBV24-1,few,ATSRHREETQY
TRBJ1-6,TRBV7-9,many,ASSPSGLNSPLH
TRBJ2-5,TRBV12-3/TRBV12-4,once,VSRGIGTGGLQEIQY